Sequencing of this T cell receptor beta chain was carried out in a study of blood T cell repertoires in COVID-19. The repertoire was sequenced with immunoSEQ multiplex PCR; TCRdb's copy has only in-frame clones and lacks some. The sample lists under 100,000 clones; approximately 80% were seen once. The CDR3 length is 16 residues. The chain uses TRBV21-1 and TRBJ1-4. TRBV21-1 is recorded as a pseudogene. This clonotype was obtained from a middle-aged woman with active or convalescent COVID-19. The specimen sequenced was peripheral blood. The CDR3 reads CASSDGEVPDMGELFF. DNA for the CDR3: TGTGCCAGCAGCGACGGAGAAGTACCGGATATGGGAGAACTGTTTTTT.